This T cell receptor beta chain was recovered during a study of shared clonotypes between healthy human individuals. Study overall: Per donor, three plates held CD4 naive cells, three held CD4 memory, two held CD8 naive and one held CD8 memory. General study points: Non-shared clonotypes were found to have lower generation probabilities than the clonotypes that were shared by all four of the sorted-subset donors.

In the authors' methods: ImmunoSEQ sequences covered only the junction and lacked quality scores; filtering therefore differed. The table came from immunoSEQ multiplex PCR; TCRdb's copy has only in-frame clones and leaves some out. The D gene and trimming were derived from the DNA, and the V and J assignments and clone size from that table. Among 2 million to 2.5 million clones listed, 93% were seen once. Points on this clone: Its antigen is currently unknown. Other DNA sequences in this sample translate to the same CDR3.

The CDR3 spans 15 residues. CDR1 and CDR2 from the germline V gene are MDHEN and SYDVKM. J gave up 1 base and V 3 bases, and 5 bases lay outside the gene matches. Nashville, Tennessee was home to all donors, who were Caucasian adults. What was sequenced was naive CD4+ T cells from PBMCs. Regarding subset: CD45RA+ positively selected. The chain is built from TRBV28 and TRBJ2-7, with 8 bases lining up with TRBD2. The TCR originated in a man between 18 and 35 years old in good health. Some clones in this sample may be carry-over from other donors' samples. Written as DNA, the CDR3 is TGTGCCAGCAGTTTGTCGGCGGGAGGTTCCTACGAGCAGTACTTC. Its translation: CASSLSAGGSYEQYF.